This passage covers 17 T cell receptor beta chains from one sample sequenced in a study of Ad26.COV2.S vaccination and SARS-CoV-2 variants. Documented treatment: about 20 received Ad26.COV2.S at low or high dose, single or two shots; about 5 received placebo; per-sample allocation not given. Collection of samples fell on day 63 after the first vaccine or placebo injection. Libraries were prepared by immunoSEQ multiplex PCR; TCRdb keeps only in-frame clonotypes and omits some of them. Among roughly 380,000 clones listed, over 75% were seen once. Source: peripheral blood, taken in a trial of Ad26.COV2.S vaccine versus placebo. The receptors were sampled from a person aged 18-65 years who received the Ad26.COV2.S COVID-19 vaccine or a placebo.

The chain uses TRBV19 and TRBJ2-1, with D tentatively TRBD2 (5 bases). Germline assignment: CDR1 LNHDA and CDR2 SQIVND (reference sequence). The CDR3 is 13 residues long. V lost 3 bases and J 5 bases, leaving 8 bases between the germline ends. The CDR3 DNA is TGTGCCAGTAGTATGACCGGGGACAATGAGCAGTTCTTC. The encoded protein is CASSMTGDNEQFF.

This clone was counted between two and nine times. The V gene is TRBV19, the J gene TRBJ2-6; TRBD1 matches 7 bases. CDR1 is LNHDA and CDR2 is SQIVND in the germline V gene (reference sequence). Trimming at V came to 5 bases and at J to 1 base, leaving 14 bases not matched to a gene. The CDR3 totals 19 residues. CDR3 protein: CASSSPPGTATSGANVLTF. Written as DNA, the CDR3 is TGTGCCAGTAGTTCGCCCCCCGGGACAGCAACATCTGGGGCCAACGTCCTGACTTTC.

The J gene is TRBJ1-1, the V gene TRBV6-6; no clear D. Germline CDR1 MNHNY, CDR2 SVGAGI (reference sequence). The CDR3 spans 14 residues. V was cut by 6 bases and J by 0 bases, with 11 bases left in between. The CDR3 spells CASSPSSVNTEAFF. The CDR3 bases are TGTGCCAGCAGCCCGAGTTCAGTGAACACTGAAGCTTTCTTT.

The rearrangement joins TRBV13 to TRBJ2-3, with D tentatively TRBD1 (6 bases). Looked up from germline, CDR1 is PRHDT and CDR2 is FYEKMQ (reference sequence). Trimming shortened V by 5 bases and J by 0 bases, and 9 bases separated the two germline ends. The CDR3 has 14 residues. CDR3 in amino acids: CASSTRGSTDTQYF. For the CDR3, the DNA is TGTGCCAGCAGCACCAGGGGAAGCACAGATACGCAGTATTTT.

The V gene is TRBV3-1 (or the pseudogene TRBV3-2), the J gene TRBJ2-1; the D is unclear. The CDR3 contains 18 residues. Germline V lookup: CDR1 LGHDT, CDR2 YNNKEL (reference sequence). The V end lost 1 base, the J end lost 4 bases, and 20 bases lay between the germline ends. The CDR3 spells CASSQALRAGRVYNEQFF. CDR3 DNA: TGTGCCAGCAGCCAAGCGCTCCGGGCAGGTCGGGTTTACAATGAGCAGTTCTTC.

This rearrangement joins TRBV2 to TRBJ2-7; a weak D match, TRBD1 (6 bases). Per the germline V gene, CDR1 is SNHLY and CDR2 is FYNNEI. V was clipped by 4 bases and J by 3 bases, with 13 bases between them. The CDR3 is 14 residues long. CDR3 DNA sequence: TGTGCCAGCAGTGCAGGGGTCAGGATCTACGAGCAGTACTTC. It translates to CASSAGVRIYEQYF.

V gene TRBV18 combines with J gene TRBJ2-7, with D possibly matching TRBD1 (5 bases). V was shortened by 5 bases and J by 5 bases, with 16 bases between the two germline ends. The germline CDR1 and CDR2 sequences are KGHSH and LQKENI. The CDR3 contains 14 residues. The CDR3 reads CASSAPGNWNEQYF. The DNA for the CDR3 is TGTGCCAGCTCAGCCCCAGGGAACTGGAACGAGCAGTACTTC.

This clone was observed a few times. The CDR3 DNA reads as TGTGCCAGCAGCTCCGACGTAAGGTACGAGCAGTACTTC. As protein: CASSSDVRYEQYF. The chain joins TRBV7-9 to TRBJ2-7; D unclear. Trimming pared 4 bases from V and 4 bases from J, leaving 11 bases between. Germline-derived CDR1 and CDR2 are SEHNR and FQNEAQ (reference sequence). The length of the CDR3 is 13 residues.

The CDR3 DNA sequence: TGTGCCAGCAGCGCCGCCGGGGGCGCAACTAATGAAAAACTGTTTTTT. This translates into CASSAAGGATNEKLFF. This rearrangement joins TRBV6-6 to TRBJ1-4; perhaps TRBD1 as D (6 bases). This CDR3 is 16 amino acids long. The germline V gene has CDR1 MNHNY and CDR2 SVGAGI (reference sequence). V lost 6 bases and J 0 bases, leaving 14 bases between the germline ends.

This clone has a single count. This sequence joins TRBV4-1 and TRBJ2-1; 9 bases match TRBD1. The V gene's germline CDR1 is MGHRA and CDR2 YSYEKL. CDR3 length: 16 residues. The ends lost 2 bases at V and 6 bases at J; junction bases unmatched: 8. The CDR3 is CASSQTGGLWGNEQFF. The CDR3 DNA reads TGCGCCAGCAGCCAAACAGGGGGCCTATGGGGCAATGAGCAGTTCTTC.

This chain joins TRBV9 and TRBJ1-2, with D possibly TRBD1 on 6 matching bases. V was cut by 0 bases and J by 6 bases, with 15 bases left in between. The CDR3 is 15 amino acids. Germline V CDR1 and CDR2: SGDLS, YYNGEE. CDR3 coding DNA: TGTGCCAGCAGCGTAGATCTTGCGGGGGCCGATGGCTACACCTTC. It translates to CASSVDLAGADGYTF.

V gene TRBV28 combines with J gene TRBJ1-6; no firm D call. The germline V gene encodes CDR1 MDHEN and CDR2 SYDVKM. V shed 7 bases and J shed 11 bases, with 12 bases lying between them. The CDR3 loop spans 12 amino acids. The CDR3 is CASKAPEPPLHF. As DNA, the CDR3 is TGTGCCAGCAAGGCACCCGAGCCACCCCTCCACTTT.

CDR3 in DNA: TGTGCCAGCAGCCAAATAGGTACCTACGAGCAGTACTTC. It is translated as CASSQIGTYEQYF. The chain combines TRBV7-7 with TRBJ2-7; D is undetermined. This CDR3 contains 13 residues. V lost 5 bases and J lost 2, with 10 bases in between. CDR1 is SSHAT and CDR2 is FNYEAQ in the germline V gene (reference sequence).

The V and J genes are TRBV2 and TRBJ2-2; D is undetermined. From germline, CDR1 is SNHLY and CDR2 FYNNEI. CDR3 length: 15 residues. The V end lost 7 bases, the J end lost 2 bases, and 14 bases lay between the germline ends. In DNA form, the CDR3 reads TGTGCCAGCATGAGGACCGGGCCAAACACCGGGGAGCTGTTTTTT. This translates into CASMRTGPNTGELFF. Complete variable domain (other parts from reference TRBV2 and TRBJ2-2): EPEVTQTPSHQVTQMGQEVILRCVPISNHLYFYWYRQILGQKVEFLVSFYNNEISEKSEIFDDQFSVERPDGSNFTLKIRSTKLEDSAMYFCASMRTGPNTGELFFGEGSRLTVL.

This clone was seen only a few times. The V and J genes are TRBV2 and TRBJ1-6; D unresolved. The germline V and J ends were trimmed by 5 bases and 9 bases, with 5 bases remaining between them. This CDR3 spans 11 amino acids. Germline-derived CDR1 and CDR2 are SNHLY and FYNNEI. CDR3 loop: CASSQASPLHF. In DNA, the CDR3 is TGTGCCAGCAGTCAGGCTTCACCCCTCCACTTT.

The J gene is TRBJ1-6, the V gene TRBV30; D remains unclear. The V and J ends lost 0 bases and 10 bases respectively, with 13 bases between them. The CDR3 is made up of 14 amino acids. Per the germline V gene, CDR1 is GTSNPN and CDR2 is SVGIG (reference sequence). CDR3 in DNA: TGTGCCTGGAGTGTCTCCGGTTTGGAGTCACCCCTCCACTTT. It specifies CAWSVSGLESPLHF.

The chain recombines TRBV9 with TRBJ2-2, with D hard to call. This CDR3 comprises 14 residues. The germline V gene encodes CDR1 SGDLS and CDR2 YYNGEE. V gave up 6 bases and J gave up 7 bases, with 16 bases separating them. In DNA, the CDR3 is TGTGCCAGCAACGTGGCGAAAGAGAGCGGGGAGCTGTTTTTT. Protein product: CASNVAKESGELFF. Full variable domain (rest looked up from reference TRBV9 and TRBJ2-2): DSGVTQTPKHLITATGQRVTLRCSPRSGDLSVYWYQQSLDQGLQFLIQYYNGEERAKGNILERFSAQQFPDLHSELNLSSLELGDSALYFCASNVAKESGELFFGEGSRLTVL.